This T cell receptor (beta chain) was found in a study of blood T cell repertoires in COVID-19. The wider study: COVID-19 samples, acute and convalescent, were from the United States, Italy and Spain. The analysed material was cDNA or gDNA that came from T cells, B-cell-depleted T cells, or PBMCs.

Per the authors' pipeline: The assay estimated nucleated cells by amplifying reference gene primers. Sequenced by immunoSEQ multiplex PCR; TCRdb stores in-frame clones only, minus some. That table gives V, J and clone size, and the DNA gave D and trimming. The sample lists 390,000 or so clones, 86% occurring once. Trimming took 4 bases from V and 7 from J, leaving 14 bases between them. The CDR3 sequence is 15 residues long. CDR1 SGHTA and CDR2 FQGNSA come from the germline V gene. The TCR comes from a woman aged 25-40 years with active or convalescent COVID-19. The rearrangement uses TRBV7-2 and TRBJ1-6; D call uncertain. Sequencing input: peripheral blood. The CDR3 is CASSYLAAGNSPLHF. The CDR3 region has the DNA TGTGCCAGCAGCTATCTGGCGGCGGGCAATTCACCCCTCCACTTT.